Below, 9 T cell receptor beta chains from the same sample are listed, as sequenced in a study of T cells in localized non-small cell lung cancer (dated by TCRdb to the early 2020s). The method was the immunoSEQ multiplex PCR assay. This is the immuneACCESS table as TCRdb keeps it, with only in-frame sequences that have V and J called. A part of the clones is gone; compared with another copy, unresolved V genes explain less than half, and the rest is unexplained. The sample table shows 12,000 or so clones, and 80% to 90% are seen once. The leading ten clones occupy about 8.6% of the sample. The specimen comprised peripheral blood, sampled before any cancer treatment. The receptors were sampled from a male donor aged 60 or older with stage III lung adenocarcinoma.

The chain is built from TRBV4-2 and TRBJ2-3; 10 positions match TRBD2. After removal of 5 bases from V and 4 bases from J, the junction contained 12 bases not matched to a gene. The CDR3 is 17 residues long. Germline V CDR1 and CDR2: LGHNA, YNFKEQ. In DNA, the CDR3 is TGTGCCAGCAGCGGATTGTTTAGCGGGGGGTCGGCAGATACGCAGTATTTT. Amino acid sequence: CASSGLFSGGSADTQYF.

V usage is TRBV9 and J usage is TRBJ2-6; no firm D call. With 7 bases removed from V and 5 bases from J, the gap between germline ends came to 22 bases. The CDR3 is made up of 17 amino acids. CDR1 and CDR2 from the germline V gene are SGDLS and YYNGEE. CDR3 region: CASESRLKQSRANVLTF. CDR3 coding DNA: TGTGCCAGCGAGTCGAGACTCAAACAAAGTCGGGCCAACGTCCTGACTTTC. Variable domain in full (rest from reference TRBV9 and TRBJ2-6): DSGVTQTPKHLITATGQRVTLRCSPRSGDLSVYWYQQSLDQGLQFLIQYYNGEERAKGNILERFSAQQFPDLHSELNLSSLELGDSALYFCASESRLKQSRANVLTFGAGSRLTVL.

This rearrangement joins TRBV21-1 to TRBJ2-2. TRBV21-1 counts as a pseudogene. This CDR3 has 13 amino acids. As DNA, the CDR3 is TGTGCCAGCAGGGGTCCAAGCCCCGGGGAGCTGTTTTTT. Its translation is CASRGPSPGELFF.

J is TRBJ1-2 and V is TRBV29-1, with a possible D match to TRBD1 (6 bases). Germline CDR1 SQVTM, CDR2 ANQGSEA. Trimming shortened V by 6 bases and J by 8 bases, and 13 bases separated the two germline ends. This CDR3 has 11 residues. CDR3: CSVQGVDGYTF. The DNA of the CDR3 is TGCAGCGTACAGGGAGTGGACGGCTACACCTTC.

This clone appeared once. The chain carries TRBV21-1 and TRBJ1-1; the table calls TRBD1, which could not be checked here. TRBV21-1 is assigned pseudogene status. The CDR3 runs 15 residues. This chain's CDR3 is CASSTQEQGAAEAFF. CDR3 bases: TGTGCCAGCAGCACCCAGGAACAGGGGGCGGCTGAAGCTTTCTTT.

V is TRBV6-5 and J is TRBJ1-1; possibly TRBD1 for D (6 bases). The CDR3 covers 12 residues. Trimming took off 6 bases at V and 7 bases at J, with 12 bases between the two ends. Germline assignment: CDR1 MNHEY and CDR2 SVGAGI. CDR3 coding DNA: TGTGCCAGCAGCTTCATGGACAGTGAAGCTTTCTTT. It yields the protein CASSFMDSEAFF.

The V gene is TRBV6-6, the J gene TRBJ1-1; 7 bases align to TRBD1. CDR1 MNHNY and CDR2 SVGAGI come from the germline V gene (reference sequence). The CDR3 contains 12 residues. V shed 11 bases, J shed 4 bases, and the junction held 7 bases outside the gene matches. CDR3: CAASGGGTEAFF. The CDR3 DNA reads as TGTGCCGCCTCAGGGGGGGGCACTGAAGCTTTCTTT.

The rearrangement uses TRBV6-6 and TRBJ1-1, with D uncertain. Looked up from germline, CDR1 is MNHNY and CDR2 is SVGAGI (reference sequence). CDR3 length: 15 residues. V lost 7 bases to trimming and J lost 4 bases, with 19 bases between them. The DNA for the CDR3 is TGTGCCAGCACCCCATCTAAGGATGGGAGCACTGAAGCTTTCTTT. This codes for CASTPSKDGSTEAFF.

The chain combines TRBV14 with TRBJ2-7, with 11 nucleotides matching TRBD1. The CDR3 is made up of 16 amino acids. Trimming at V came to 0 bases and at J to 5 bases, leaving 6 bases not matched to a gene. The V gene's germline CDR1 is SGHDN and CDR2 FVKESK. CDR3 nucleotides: TGTGCCAGCAGCCAAGAAGTTAGGACAGGGGGCGACGAGCAGTACTTC. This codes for CASSQEVRTGGDEQYF. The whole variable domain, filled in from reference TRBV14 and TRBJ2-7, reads EAGVTQFPSHSVIEKGQTVTLRCDPISGHDNLYWYRRVMGKEIKFLLHFVKESKQDESGMPNNRFLAERTGGTYSTLKVQPAELEDSGVYFCASSQEVRTGGDEQYFGPGTRLTVT.